One sample yielded the 20 T cell receptor beta chains listed below, sequenced in a study of regulatory T cells in long-lasting Graves disease. Time point in this sample: persistent/refractory GD, antithyroid drugs over 5 years with positive TRAb. RNA from PBMCs was the source of the TCR library. Libraries of TCR beta came from iRepertoire HTBI primers plus Arm-PCR of CDR3 regions. MiXCR, run by TCRdb on the multiplex PCR reads, gives a single entry per CDR3 protein. Here the sample spans a few hundred thousand distinct CDR3 sequences, roughly a quarter being singletons. The source material was peripheral blood mononuclear cells (PBMCs), sampled when the disease was refractory, from a patient treated with antithyroid drugs. Source of these receptors: a female donor with Graves disease.

This clonotype has a handful of counts. V usage is TRBV7-2 and J usage is TRBJ1-2, with 7 bases matching TRBD1. The CDR3 loop spans 14 amino acids. J was trimmed by 4 bases and V by 5 bases; bases with no gene match: 7. CDR1 and CDR2 from the germline V gene are SGHTA and FQGNSA. The CDR3: CASSVDRVVYGYTF. The CDR3, as DNA: TGTGCCAGCAGCGTCGACAGGGTAGTCTATGGCTACACCTTC.

Note on this clonotype: A much larger clone differs from this one at a single base, so this may be a read error. The V gene is TRBV6-1, the J gene TRBJ1-1; D not resolved. The CDR3 length is 14 residues. V lost 5 bases and J lost 1, with 11 bases in between. CDR1 is MNHNS, CDR2 SASEGT, per germline. CDR3 loop: CASSLRPGNTEAFF. In DNA, the CDR3 is TGTGCCAGCAGTCTCAGACCGGGGAACACTGAAGCTTTCTTT.

The chain is built from TRBV13 and TRBJ2-1; D is unclear. CDR1 is PRHDT and CDR2 is FYEKMQ in the germline V gene (reference sequence). This CDR3 region has 14 residues. V lost 4 bases, J lost 4 bases, and 11 bases lay in between. The CDR3 here is CASSSPDRYNEQFF. CDR3 nucleotides: TGTGCCAGCAGCTCCCCCGATAGATACAATGAGCAGTTCTTC.

V usage is TRBV20-1 and J usage is TRBJ2-2; no clear D gene. V gave up 1 base and J gave up 4 bases, with 7 bases separating them. The CDR3 runs 13 residues. CDR1 is DFQATT, CDR2 SNEGSKA, per germline (reference sequence). This CDR3 reads CSARGVSTGELFF. DNA for the CDR3: TGCAGTGCTAGAGGAGTTAGCACCGGGGAGCTGTTTTTT.

This clonotype was seen only once. This likely reflects a read error, since a far larger clone is one base away. The chain recombines TRBV2 with TRBJ2-7; possibly TRBD2 for D (6 bases). CDR3 length: 14 amino acids. CDR1 SNHLY and CDR2 FYNNEI come from the germline V gene. Trimming cost V 4 bases and J 6 bases, with 16 bases left between them. CDR3 region: CASSVVGRMAEQYF. The CDR3 coding sequence is TGTGCCAGCAGTGTAGTCGGGAGAATGGCCGAGCAGTACTTC.

This rearrangement joins TRBV6-5 to TRBJ1-1; D unclear. The V end was cut by 2 bases, the J end by 14 bases, with 18 bases between. The CDR3 totals 13 residues. From germline, CDR1 is MNHEY and CDR2 SVGAGI. The CDR3 protein is CASSYLPAATRFF. The CDR3 nucleotides read TGTGCCAGCAGTTACCTCCCCGCGGCGACGAGGTTCTTT.

This clonotype has at least ten counts. The rearrangement links TRBV2 to TRBJ1-5, with 8 bases identical to TRBD1. V shed 6 bases and J 5 bases; nucleotides not matched to a gene: 9. Germline V gene sequence: CDR1 SNHLY, CDR2 FYNNEI. The CDR3 runs to 15 residues. In DNA, the CDR3 is TGTGCCAGCAGCCTCGGACAGGGAGGGTATCAGCCCCAGCATTTT. This encodes CASSLGQGGYQPQHF.

Concerning this clonotype itself: Sequence at one end of the junction differs from germline and may be a read error. The DNA for the CDR3 is TGTGCCAGCAGCGGACTAGGGGGCTACAAGCAGTACTTC. Translation: CASSGLGGYKQYF. This chain joins TRBV5-1 and TRBJ2-7; the D gene could be TRBD1 or TRBD2 (7 bases each). Germline CDR1 reads SGHRS; CDR2 reads YFSETQ. The CDR3 contains 13 residues. Drawing the rest from reference TRBV5-1 and TRBJ2-7, the complete variable domain is KAGVTQTPRYLIKTRGQQVTLSCSPISGHRSVSWYQQTPGQGLQFLFEYFSETQRNKGNFPGRFSGRQFSNSRSEMNVSTLELGDSALYLCASSGLGGYKQYFGPGTRLTVT.

This clonotype turned up a few times. The chain combines TRBV12-3 or TRBV12-4 with TRBJ2-2; 9 bases are a match to TRBD1. The CDR3 contains 15 residues. The V and J ends lost 6 bases and 6 bases, in that order; junction bases with no gene match: 8. CDR3 bases: TGTGCCAGCAGCACGGGGACAGGGAGGGCCGGGGAGCTGTTTTTT. As protein: CASSTGTGRAGELFF.

This clonotype was seen more than once but under ten times. The gene calls are TRBV29-1 and TRBJ2-5, with no clear D. The CDR3 spans 10 residues. CDR1 is SQVTM, CDR2 ANQGSEA, per germline. V was cut by 7 bases and J by 3 bases, with 6 bases left in between. CDR3 DNA: TGCAGCGGAAGAAAAGAGACCCAGTACTTC. Amino acid sequence: CSGRKETQYF.

This chain joins TRBV10-3 and TRBJ1-1, with D maybe TRBD1 (5 bases). Germline CDR1 is ENHRY and CDR2 is SYGVKD. With 0 bases removed from V and 4 bases from J, the gap between germline ends came to 12 bases. This CDR3 comprises 15 residues. The chain's CDR3 is CAISESLGEGTEAFF. The CDR3 nucleotides are TGTGCCATCAGTGAGTCTTTGGGGGAGGGCACTGAAGCTTTCTTT.

The rearrangement joins TRBV6-5 to TRBJ2-2; TRBD1 is a possible D gene (6 bases). Trimming removed 0 bases from V and 6 bases from J, with 8 bases in between. Germline V gene data show CDR1 as MNHEY and CDR2 as SVGAGI. The CDR3 totals 14 residues. The CDR3: CASSYSKGAGELFF. The CDR3 DNA reads as TGTGCCAGCAGTTACTCTAAGGGGGCCGGGGAGCTGTTTTTT.

The sample holds many counts of this clonotype. The chain carries TRBV13 and TRBJ2-7; TRBD2 matches at 14 bases. The CDR3 extends over 16 amino acids. The V gene end was trimmed by 2 bases and the J gene end by 5 bases; junction bases not matched to a gene: 5. Germline-derived CDR1 and CDR2 are PRHDT and FYEKMQ (reference sequence). In DNA form, the CDR3 reads TGTGCCAGCAGCTTATCCGAGGGACTAGCGGGAGACGAGCAGTACTTC. The encoded protein is CASSLSEGLAGDEQYF.

This clonotype was observed a handful of times. The V gene is TRBV7-6, the J gene TRBJ2-3; the D is unclear. The CDR3 has 14 residues. CDR1 and CDR2 from the germline V gene are SGHVS and FNYEAQ. V gave up 2 bases and J gave up 4 bases, with 10 bases separating them. CDR3 in DNA: TGTGCCAGCAGCTTATTCTCCCGCCCAGATACGCAGTATTTT. Translated: CASSLFSRPDTQYF.

This clonotype has a count of ten or more. The chain links TRBV28 to TRBJ1-1, with D hard to call. The CDR3 consists of 14 residues. The germline V gene encodes CDR1 MDHEN and CDR2 SYDVKM. V was trimmed by 5 bases and J by 11 bases, leaving 21 bases between them. CDR3 amino acids: CASSNIPPPPEAFF. The CDR3 region has the DNA TGTGCCAGCAGTAACATCCCACCGCCGCCCGAGGCTTTCTTT.

At least ten counts were recorded for this clonotype. The chain uses TRBV2 and TRBJ1-1, with a tentative D call TRBD1 (6 bases). V dropped 6 bases and J dropped 2 bases, with 10 bases sitting between them. This CDR3 comprises 13 residues. CDR1 is SNHLY, CDR2 FYNNEI, per germline. The CDR3 nucleotides are TGTGCCAGCAGCGTGGACAGTAACACTGAAGCTTTCTTT. Its protein is CASSVDSNTEAFF.

In its sample, this clonotype was seen a few times. V gene TRBV7-8 combines with J gene TRBJ2-2; D gene uncertain. This CDR3 spans 15 amino acids. Germline CDR1 and CDR2: SGHVS and FQNEAQ. V was pared by 4 bases and J by 0 bases, with 9 bases between. CDR3 DNA sequence: TGTGCCAGCAGCTGGGAAGCGTCGAACACCGGGGAGCTGTTTTTT. Its translation is CASSWEASNTGELFF.

This clonotype was picked up a small number of times. CDR3 in amino acids: CASSDPTGEETQYF. As DNA, the CDR3 is TGCGCCAGCAGTGACCCGACAGGGGAGGAGACCCAGTACTTC. J is TRBJ2-5 and V is TRBV10-2, with 8 bases lining up with TRBD1. V gave up 3 bases and J gave up 5 bases; unmatched junction bases: 5. Germline V gene sequence: CDR1 WSHSY, CDR2 SAAADI. This CDR3 spans 14 amino acids.

In its sample, this clonotype was seen many times. The gene calls are TRBV24-1 and TRBJ2-2; D remains unclear. This CDR3 has 16 residues. Germline assignment: CDR1 KGHDR and CDR2 SFDVKD. V lost 4 bases and J 7 bases, leaving 18 bases between the germline ends. The CDR3 DNA is TGTGCCACCAGTGACCGAATCAGGAACCTGGTCGGGGAGCTGTTTTTT. Translating gives CATSDRIRNLVGELFF.

The chain links TRBV20-1 to TRBJ2-3, with D perhaps TRBD1 or TRBD2 (5 bases each). This CDR3 is 13 amino acids long. Trimming shortened V by 2 bases and J by 2 bases, and 8 bases separated the two germline ends. Germline values: CDR1 DFQATT, CDR2 SNEGSKA (reference sequence). The CDR3 nucleotides read TGCAGTGCTAGAAGGGACCTCACAGATACGCAGTATTTT. Encoded protein: CSARRDLTDTQYF.